The 30 T cell receptor beta chains below were found in one sample sequenced in a study of OX40 agonist ivuxolimab in advanced cancers. Profiled with immunoSEQ multiplex PCR; TCRdb holds only in-frame clones, not every one. The table lists about 94,000 clones, around 91% of them singletons. Sequenced material: CD4+ or CD8+ T cells sorted from blood, taken in a trial of the OX40 agonist ivuxolimab. These receptor sequences come from an adult with an advanced solid tumor such as melanoma, head and neck, liver or kidney cancer.

The CDR3 coding sequence is TGTGCCAGCAGCATCCCTGGACTAGCGGCTATCTCTGGGGCCAACGTCCTGACTTTC. As protein: CASSIPGLAAISGANVLTF. The V and J genes are TRBV7-8 and TRBJ2-6; the match to TRBD2 covers 10 bases. The CDR3 is made up of 19 amino acids. V lost 5 bases to trimming and J lost 0 bases; unmatched junction nucleotides: 10. Germline V gives CDR1 SGHVS, CDR2 FQNEAQ.

The J gene is TRBJ1-2, the V gene TRBV28; unclear D gene. V was clipped by 6 bases and J by 5 bases, with 10 bases between them. Germline CDR1 and CDR2: MDHEN and SYDVKM. The CDR3 is 12 amino acids. This CDR3 reads CASSLSQYGYTF. In nucleotides, the CDR3 is TGTGCCAGCAGCCTCAGCCAGTATGGCTACACCTTC.

The chain uses TRBV27 and TRBJ1-1; D possibly corresponds to TRBD1 (5 bases). This CDR3 contains 16 residues. Trimming left V 6 bases short and J 2 bases short, with 19 bases between. Germline CDR1 reads MNHEY; CDR2 reads SMNVEV (reference sequence). CDR3 protein: CASSPDPGRINTEAFF. In nucleotides, the CDR3 is TGTGCCAGCAGCCCCGACCCGGGACGCATAAACACTGAAGCTTTCTTT.

V is TRBV28 and J is TRBJ2-6; unclear D gene. The length of the CDR3 is 18 residues. Trimming pared 3 bases from V and 0 bases from J, leaving 15 bases between. Germline V gene data show CDR1 as MDHEN and CDR2 as SYDVKM. CDR3 protein: CASSLADQFLSGANVLTF. CDR3 DNA sequence: TGTGCCAGCAGTTTGGCGGACCAATTCCTCTCTGGGGCCAACGTCCTGACTTTC.

J is TRBJ2-7 and V is TRBV18; D possibly corresponds to TRBD1 (6 bases). V dropped 3 bases and J dropped 5 bases, with 14 bases sitting between them. The CDR3 totals 14 residues. The germline gives CDR1 KGHSH, CDR2 LQKENI. CDR3 nucleotide sequence: TGTGCCAGCTCACCCGGACAGTCTATCCACGAGCAGTACTTC. As protein: CASSPGQSIHEQYF.

This clone was detected once. The chain uses TRBV29-1 and TRBJ1-2; D is perhaps TRBD1 (6 bases). With 1 base removed from V and 5 bases from J, the gap between germline ends came to 20 bases. This CDR3 region has 16 residues. Germline CDR1 is SQVTM and CDR2 is ANQGSEA. The CDR3: CSVEARGGGIEYGYTF. DNA of the CDR3: TGCAGCGTTGAAGCCCGAGGGGGGGGTATCGAGTATGGCTACACCTTC.

V is TRBV4-3 and J is TRBJ1-4; D remains unclear. V lost 0 bases to trimming and J lost 7 bases, with 9 bases between them. Per the germline V gene, CDR1 is LGHNA and CDR2 is YSLEER. This CDR3 is built from 14 residues. This chain's CDR3 is CASSQDSIGEKLFF. The CDR3 DNA is TGCGCCAGCAGCCAAGATAGTATAGGTGAAAAACTGTTTTTT.

V is TRBV5-4 and J is TRBJ2-5; maybe TRBD2 (5 bases). Matching the DNA end better, TRBJ2-7 makes the J call doubtful. The CDR3 has 15 residues. Looked up from germline, CDR1 is SGHNT and CDR2 is YYREEE (reference sequence). The CDR3 sequence is CASSLPGGLGYEQYF. In nucleotides, the CDR3 is TGTGCCAGCAGCTTACCGGGCGGGCTAGGATACGAGCAGTACTTC.

The chain has TRBV5-1 and TRBJ2-6; 7 bases are shared with TRBD2. There are 17 residues in the CDR3. Losses at the gene ends were 3 bases for V and 2 bases for J; bases not matched to a gene: 8. Germline V gene lookup returns CDR1 SGHRS and CDR2 YFSETQ. CDR3 region: CASSSGGDLTGANVLTF. CDR3 nucleotides: TGCGCCAGCAGCTCTGGGGGGGACCTGACTGGGGCCAACGTCCTGACTTTC. The full variable domain, with the rest looked up from reference TRBV5-1 and TRBJ2-6, is KAGVTQTPRYLIKTRGQQVTLSCSPISGHRSVSWYQQTPGQGLQFLFEYFSETQRNKGNFPGRFSGRQFSNSRSEMNVSTLELGDSALYLCASSSGGDLTGANVLTFGAGSRLTVL.

A single count supports this clone. The rearrangement links TRBV19 to TRBJ1-1, with D perhaps TRBD1 (6 bases). Germline lookup yields CDR1 LNHDA and CDR2 SQIVND (reference sequence). CDR3 length: 12 amino acids. Trimming pared 3 bases from V and 10 bases from J, leaving 12 bases between. This chain's CDR3 is CASSMNRAVAFF. As DNA, the CDR3 is TGTGCCAGTAGTATGAACAGGGCGGTAGCTTTCTTT.

J is TRBJ2-3 and V is TRBV5-4; D may be TRBD1 or TRBD2 (5 bases each). This CDR3 spans 15 amino acids. V was cut by 4 bases and J by 4 bases, with 16 bases left in between. CDR1 and CDR2 (germline): SGHNT, YYREEE (reference sequence). The CDR3 DNA reads as TGTGCCAGCAGCCCGCCCTCTGGGGGACCAGATACGCAGTATTTT. This sequence encodes CASSPPSGGPDTQYF.

By its share, this clone is medium-sized (0.01 to 0.1%). This rearrangement joins TRBV18 to TRBJ1-4, with unresolved D. This CDR3 contains 15 residues. Trimming pared 6 bases from V and 0 bases from J, leaving 11 bases between. Germline-derived CDR1 and CDR2 are KGHSH and LQKENI. DNA for the CDR3: TGTGCCAGCTCGGTCGAGTACGCAACTAATGAAAAACTGTTTTTT. It yields the protein CASSVEYATNEKLFF.

V gene TRBV6-5 combines with J gene TRBJ1-1; the D is unclear. Trimming left V 6 bases short and J 4 bases short, with 15 bases between. In germline, CDR1 is MNHEY, CDR2 SVGAGI. There are 14 residues in the CDR3. CDR3 DNA sequence: TGTGCCAGCAGGCCCGGATCTTGGAGCACTGAAGCTTTCTTT. It codes for CASRPGSWSTEAFF.

The chain carries TRBV10-3 and TRBJ1-2; D possibly corresponds to TRBD1 (5 bases). Trimming removed 6 bases from V and 3 bases from J, with 17 bases in between. CDR1 and CDR2 from the germline V gene are ENHRY and SYGVKD. This CDR3 comprises 15 residues. The CDR3 is CAISDPGRGDYGYTF. In DNA form, the CDR3 reads TGTGCCATCAGCGACCCGGGGAGGGGCGACTATGGCTACACCTTC.

The V and J genes are TRBV27 and TRBJ1-2; no definite D call. The CDR3 is 17 amino acids. V shed 2 bases and J shed 1 base, with 17 bases lying between them. Germline V gene lookup returns CDR1 MNHEY and CDR2 SMNVEV (reference sequence). CDR3 region: CASSLRVGPTHNYGYTF. CDR3 nucleotide sequence: TGTGCCAGCAGTTTAAGGGTAGGACCTACCCATAACTATGGCTACACCTTC.

The rearrangement joins TRBV7-2 to TRBJ1-2; tentative D call: TRBD1 (5 bases). Germline-derived CDR1 and CDR2 are SGHTA and FQGNSA. The germline V and J ends were trimmed by 4 bases and 4 bases, with 13 bases remaining between them. The CDR3 spans 14 residues. Here the CDR3 DNA reads TGTGCCAGCAGCTCATACGGGGACCCCTATGGCTACACCTTC. Translation: CASSSYGDPYGYTF. The full variable domain, with the rest looked up from reference TRBV7-2 and TRBJ1-2, is GAGVSQSPSNKVTEKGKDVELRCDPISGHTALYWYRQSLGQGLEFLIYFQGNSAPDKSGLPSDRFSAERTGGSVSTLTIQRTQQEDSAVYLCASSSYGDPYGYTFGSGTRLTVV.

The V and J genes are TRBV7-3 and TRBJ1-1, with 8 bases that match TRBD1. Trimming at V came to 1 base and at J to 1 base, leaving 2 bases not matched to a gene. The germline V gene encodes CDR1 SGHTA and CDR2 FQGTGA. CDR3 length: 15 residues. The CDR3: CASSLMGTGNTEAFF. The CDR3, as DNA: TGTGCCAGCAGCTTAATGGGGACAGGGAACACTGAAGCTTTCTTT.

This clone appeared once. The chain uses TRBV6-1 and TRBJ2-1, with 11 bases that match TRBD2. Germline values: CDR1 MNHNS, CDR2 SASEGT. Germline trimming cut 8 bases from V and 1 base from J; bases unmatched to any gene: 1. The CDR3 has 14 amino acids. The CDR3 nucleotides read TGTGCCAGCGGGACTAGCGGATCCTACAATGAGCAGTTCTTC. This encodes CASGTSGSYNEQFF.

V and J are TRBV7-3 and TRBJ2-5; no firm D call. The CDR3 is 14 amino acids. The V and J ends lost 1 base and 0 bases respectively, with 6 bases between them. Looked up from germline, CDR1 is SGHTA and CDR2 is FQGTGA. The CDR3 spells CASSLRADQETQYF. The CDR3 region has the DNA TGTGCCAGCAGCTTAAGGGCAGACCAAGAGACCCAGTACTTC.

The rearrangement links TRBV6-6 to TRBJ1-1; TRBD1 might be the D (5 bases). The CDR3 has 14 amino acids. V gave up 5 bases and J gave up 5 bases, with 15 bases separating them. Germline values: CDR1 MNHNY, CDR2 SVGAGI (reference sequence). The CDR3 region has the DNA TGTGCCAGCAGTAGCAACAGGCACTGGACTGAAGCTTTCTTT. Residues: CASSSNRHWTEAFF.

The V call is TRBV6-6, the J call TRBJ2-7, with 10 bases identical to TRBD1. CDR1 and CDR2 (germline): MNHNY, SVGAGI (reference sequence). The CDR3 totals 16 residues. The V segment lost 2 bases and the J segment 2 bases; nucleotides outside the gene matches: 6. CDR3 loop: CASSYVRTGGTYEQYF. CDR3 nucleotides: TGTGCCAGCAGTTACGTGAGGACAGGGGGAACCTACGAGCAGTACTTC.

The CDR3 DNA sequence: TGTGCCAGCAGCTCGACAGGGGGCTACGAGCAGTACTTC. Translation: CASSSTGGYEQYF. This chain links TRBV7-9 with TRBJ2-7, with TRBD1 matching over 9 bases. Germline V gene sequence: CDR1 SEHNR, CDR2 FQNEAQ (reference sequence). There are 13 residues in the CDR3. The junction had 1 base not matched to a gene; V was cut back by 4 bases and J by 3 bases. The complete variable domain, with remaining parts taken from reference TRBV7-9 and TRBJ2-7, reads DTGVSQNPRHKITKRGQNVTFRCDPISEHNRLYWYRQTLGQGPEFLTYFQNEAQLEKSRLLSDRFSAERPKGSFSTLEIQRTEQGDSAMYLCASSSTGGYEQYFGPGTRLTVT.

J is TRBJ1-2 and V is TRBV7-2; 9 nucleotides align to TRBD1. The CDR3 contains 14 residues. Trimming took 5 bases from V and 7 from J; bases not matched to a gene: 8. Germline lookup yields CDR1 SGHTA and CDR2 FQGNSA. The CDR3 here is CASSVYTGGGGYTF. DNA for the CDR3: TGTGCCAGCAGCGTCTATACAGGGGGCGGTGGCTACACCTTC.

This chain connects TRBV30 to TRBJ1-6; 7 bases are shared with TRBD1. CDR3 length: 13 residues. The trim removed 2 bases at V and 7 bases at J, leaving 2 bases unmatched. Germline CDR1 and CDR2: GTSNPN and SVGIG (reference sequence). CDR3 nucleotides: TGTGCCTGGAGTTCAGGGGGGAATTCACCCCTCCACTTT. The encoded protein is CAWSSGGNSPLHF.

This clone occurred once. The chain is built from TRBV7-2 and TRBJ1-5; D gene uncertain. Germline lookup yields CDR1 SGHTA and CDR2 FQGNSA. Deletions cut 1 base from V and 3 bases from J, with 7 bases between. CDR3 length: 14 residues. CDR3 bases: TGTGCCAGCAGCTTAGAGGGCAACAATCAGCCCCAGCATTTT. Its protein is CASSLEGNNQPQHF.

The chain couples TRBV5-4 to TRBJ1-4, with 9 bases identical to TRBD1. Losses at the gene ends were 5 bases for V and 6 bases for J; bases not matched to a gene: 8. The CDR3 extends over 15 amino acids. Germline V gene sequence: CDR1 SGHNT, CDR2 YYREEE (reference sequence). The CDR3 region is CASSSSTGGHEKLFF. In nucleotides, the CDR3 is TGTGCCAGCAGTTCCTCGACAGGGGGGCATGAAAAACTGTTTTTT. Full variable domain (missing parts from reference TRBV5-4 and TRBJ1-4): ETGVTQSPTHLIKTRGQQVTLRCSSQSGHNTVSWYQQALGQGPQFIFQYYREEENGRGNFPPRFSGLQFPNYSSELNVNALELDDSALYLCASSSSTGGHEKLFFGSGTQLSVL.

This clone was recorded once. In nucleotides, the CDR3 is TGTGCCATCAGCGACGTGAGGGGGGCTAACTATGGCTACACCTTC. Translation gives CAISDVRGANYGYTF. The rearrangement joins TRBV10-3 to TRBJ1-2, with a tentative D call TRBD1 (6 bases). The germline V gene encodes CDR1 ENHRY and CDR2 SYGVKD. The CDR3 runs to 15 residues. The ends were cut back, 6 bases at V and 0 bases at J, with 14 bases in the middle.

V and J are TRBV25-1 and TRBJ1-5; D perhaps matches TRBD1 (5 bases). Deletions cut 5 bases from V and 2 bases from J, with 16 bases between. CDR1 is MGHDK and CDR2 is SYGVNS in the germline V gene. The CDR3 sequence is 16 residues long. CDR3 nucleotide sequence: TGTGCCAGCAGTCCATGGGGGGGTGACGGCAATCAGCCCCAGCATTTT. It codes for CASSPWGGDGNQPQHF.

V gene TRBV5-1 combines with J gene TRBJ2-5; D may match TRBD1 or TRBD2 (5 bases each). V lost 5 bases and J 5 bases, leaving 13 bases between the germline ends. The CDR3 is 13 amino acids. CDR1 and CDR2 (germline): SGHRS, YFSETQ. CDR3 protein: CASRVGPQETQYF. The CDR3 nucleotides read TGCGCCAGCAGAGTGGGACCACAGGAGACCCAGTACTTC. Looking up the rest from reference TRBV5-1 and TRBJ2-5 gives the full variable domain: KAGVTQTPRYLIKTRGQQVTLSCSPISGHRSVSWYQQTPGQGLQFLFEYFSETQRNKGNFPGRFSGRQFSNSRSEMNVSTLELGDSALYLCASRVGPQETQYFGPGTRLLVL.

The chain has TRBV19 and TRBJ1-1; 9 bases align to TRBD1. This CDR3 has 15 residues. The trim removed 4 bases at V and 3 bases at J, leaving 6 bases unmatched. Germline values: CDR1 LNHDA, CDR2 SQIVND (reference sequence). CDR3 sequence (DNA): TGTGCCAGTAGTAAGATACAGGGGGCCCACACTGAAGCTTTCTTT. This encodes CASSKIQGAHTEAFF.